Presented here are 6 T cell receptor beta chains from one specimen sequenced in a study of PD-L1 blockade in urothelial cancer. Noted time point: peripheral blood 6 weeks after treatment start. The assay was immunoSEQ multiplex PCR, and TCRdb's table has in-frame clones only and misses some. The table lists approximately 83,000 clones, 75% to 90% of them singletons, with around 7.7% in the top ten. The specimen comprised PBMCs, sampled around atezolizumab (anti-PD-L1) treatment. The receptors come from a man between 65 and 80 years old with urothelial cancer.

This chain links TRBV6-6 with TRBJ2-3; 9 bases align to TRBD2. Germline assignment: CDR1 MNHNY and CDR2 SVGAGI (reference sequence). The CDR3 length is 16 residues. V trimming: 6 bases; J trimming: 3 bases; junction bases outside the gene matches: 10. The CDR3 protein is CASSPWVAGETDTQYF. The CDR3 DNA is TGTGCCAGCAGCCCTTGGGTAGCGGGAGAAACAGATACGCAGTATTTT.

This clone was found a few times. This chain links TRBV4-1 with TRBJ2-3; D unclear. The CDR3 has 14 amino acids. Looked up from germline, CDR1 is MGHRA and CDR2 is YSYEKL. Trimming pared 4 bases from V and 4 bases from J, leaving 12 bases between. The DNA for the CDR3 is TGCGCCAGCAGCCCCACCCCTATGGCAGATACGCAGTATTTT. Residues: CASSPTPMADTQYF.

V gene TRBV4-3 combines with J gene TRBJ2-1; 10 bases fit TRBD2. The V segment lost 0 bases and the J segment 6 bases; nucleotides outside the gene matches: 11. Looked up from germline, CDR1 is LGHNA and CDR2 is YSLEER. This CDR3 is 18 amino acids long. The CDR3 DNA reads as TGCGCCAGCAGCCAAGAAGCAGCTGTAGCGGGAGGCACCAATGAGCAGTTCTTC. Its translation is CASSQEAAVAGGTNEQFF.

The CDR3 DNA sequence: TGTGCCAGCAGTCCCTTATTCCAGGTGCGGGAAATCTATCCCCAGCATTTT. The encoded protein is CASSPLFQVREIYPQHF. The chain carries TRBV27 and TRBJ1-5; D not resolved. V gave up 5 bases and J gave up 10 bases, with 27 bases separating them. This CDR3 is 17 amino acids long. Germline CDR1 MNHEY, CDR2 SMNVEV (reference sequence).

This clone was seen a single time. The genes are TRBV7-2 and TRBJ2-7; 9 bases fit TRBD1. V was pared by 0 bases and J by 7 bases, with 7 bases of the junction left unmatched. The CDR3 is 15 residues long. Germline V gene sequence: CDR1 SGHTA, CDR2 FQGNSA. Here the CDR3 DNA reads TGTGCCAGCAGCTTAGCGCTGGGACAGGGAGGAGAGCAGTACTTC. Its protein is CASSLALGQGGEQYF.

The chain combines TRBV5-6 with TRBJ1-5; weak D call: TRBD1 (5 bases). The V and J ends lost 3 bases and 7 bases respectively, with 14 bases between them. The germline V gene encodes CDR1 SGHDT and CDR2 YYEEEE. This CDR3 region has 14 residues. DNA of the CDR3: TGTGCCAGCAGCTCGACAGTCCTCAGGCAGCCCCAGCATTTT. Translation: CASSSTVLRQPQHF.